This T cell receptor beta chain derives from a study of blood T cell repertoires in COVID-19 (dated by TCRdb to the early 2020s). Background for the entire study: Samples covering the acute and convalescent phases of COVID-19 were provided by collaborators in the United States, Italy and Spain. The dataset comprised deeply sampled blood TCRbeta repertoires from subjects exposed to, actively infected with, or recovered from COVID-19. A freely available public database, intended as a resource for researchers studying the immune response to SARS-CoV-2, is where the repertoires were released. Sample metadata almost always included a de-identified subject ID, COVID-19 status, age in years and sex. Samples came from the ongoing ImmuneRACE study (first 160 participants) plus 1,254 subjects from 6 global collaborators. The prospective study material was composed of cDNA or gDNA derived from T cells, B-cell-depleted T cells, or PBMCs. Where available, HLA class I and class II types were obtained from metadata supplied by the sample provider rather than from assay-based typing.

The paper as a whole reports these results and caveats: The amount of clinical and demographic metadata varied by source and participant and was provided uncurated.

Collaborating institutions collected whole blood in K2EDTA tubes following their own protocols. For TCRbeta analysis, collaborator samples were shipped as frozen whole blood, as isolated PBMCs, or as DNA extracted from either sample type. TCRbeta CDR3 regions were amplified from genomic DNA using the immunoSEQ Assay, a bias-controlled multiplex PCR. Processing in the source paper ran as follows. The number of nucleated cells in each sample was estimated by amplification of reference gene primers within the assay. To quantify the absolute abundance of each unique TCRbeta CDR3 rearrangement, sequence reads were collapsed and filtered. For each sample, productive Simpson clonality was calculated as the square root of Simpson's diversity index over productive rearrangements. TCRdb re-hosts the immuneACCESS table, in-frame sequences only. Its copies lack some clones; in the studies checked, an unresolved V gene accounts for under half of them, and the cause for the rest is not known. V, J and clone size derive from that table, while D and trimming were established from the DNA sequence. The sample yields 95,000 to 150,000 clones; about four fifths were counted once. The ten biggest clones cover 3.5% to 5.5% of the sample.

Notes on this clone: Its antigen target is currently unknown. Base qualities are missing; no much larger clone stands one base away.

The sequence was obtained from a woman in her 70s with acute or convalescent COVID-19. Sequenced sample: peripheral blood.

The CDR3 amino acid sequence is: CASSQGRRGGLSYEQYF. DNA sequence: TGTGCCAGCAGCCAAGGTAGGCGGGGGGGCCTCTCCTACGAGCAGTACTTC. The chain joins TRBV3-1 (or the pseudogene TRBV3-2) to TRBJ2-7, with 9 central nucleotides matching TRBD2. V lost 1 base and J lost 0 bases, and the count of bases not matched to a germline gene is 7. From the germline V gene (reference sequence), CDR1 is LGHDT and CDR2 is YNNKEL. From cysteine to phenylalanine, the CDR3 is 17 amino acids long. CDR3 DNA only is kept here, 51 bases in frame from base 1.